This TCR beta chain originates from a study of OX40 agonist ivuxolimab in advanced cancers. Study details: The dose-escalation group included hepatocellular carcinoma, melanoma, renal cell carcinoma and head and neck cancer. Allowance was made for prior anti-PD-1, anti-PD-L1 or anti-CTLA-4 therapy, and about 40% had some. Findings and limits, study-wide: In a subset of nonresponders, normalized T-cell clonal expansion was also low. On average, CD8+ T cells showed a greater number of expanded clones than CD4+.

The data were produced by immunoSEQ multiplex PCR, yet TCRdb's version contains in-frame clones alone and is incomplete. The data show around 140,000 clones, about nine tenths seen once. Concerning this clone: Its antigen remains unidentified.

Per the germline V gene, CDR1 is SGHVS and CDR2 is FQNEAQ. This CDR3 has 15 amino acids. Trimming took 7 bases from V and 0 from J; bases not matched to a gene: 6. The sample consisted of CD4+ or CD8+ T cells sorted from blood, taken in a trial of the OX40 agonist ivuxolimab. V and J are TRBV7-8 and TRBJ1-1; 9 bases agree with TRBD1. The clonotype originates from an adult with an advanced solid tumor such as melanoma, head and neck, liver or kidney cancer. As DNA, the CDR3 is TGTGCCAGCACCGGACAGGGGCCCTTGAACACTGAAGCTTTCTTT. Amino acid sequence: CASTGQGPLNTEAFF.